The clone carrying this TCR beta chain appeared a few times. This sample is part of a study of cytomegalovirus exposure and HLA in healthy donors. This PCR relied on a set of 60 Vbeta primers and 13 Jbeta primers. Profiled with immunoSEQ multiplex PCR; TCRdb holds only in-frame clones, not every one. Of 150,000 to 200,000 clones detected, around 79% appear once; the ten largest clones hold 0.98%. The V segment lost 4 bases and the J segment 8 bases; nucleotides outside the gene matches: 5. This CDR3 has 14 residues. In germline, CDR1 is ENHRY, CDR2 SYGVKD. The source material was PBMCs. V and J are TRBV10-3 and TRBJ2-1; 10 bases fit TRBD2. This TCR was recovered from a woman between 45 and 65 years old in good health and CMV-seropositive. The CDR3 nucleotides are TGTGCCATCAGTGGGGCTAGCGGGGGCTATGAGCAGTTCTTC. It yields the protein CAISGASGGYEQFF.